Each of the 8 T cell receptor beta chains below was sequenced from the same sample in a study of CD8+CD57+ T cells in acquired aplastic anemia. Genomic DNA acted as the template from which TCR beta VDJ combination and CDR3 sequence profiling were carried out. TCRdb reanalysed the reads using MiXCR and keeps one entry per CDR3 protein. The sample includes about 220,000 distinct CDR3 sequences, almost 35% of them seen just once. Sample: sorted CD4+, CD8+, or CD8+CD57+ T cells (not recorded which) from PBMCs. These receptors were taken from a human donor in good health, serving as a control.

This clonotype was seen many times. This chain uses TRBV2 with TRBJ2-1; D gene ambiguous. The CDR3 consists of 16 residues. The V end was cut by 3 bases, the J end by 0 bases, with 12 bases between. In germline, CDR1 is SNHLY, CDR2 FYNNEI. CDR3: CASSEPFGPSYNEQFF. The CDR3, as DNA: TGTGCCAGCAGTGAGCCATTCGGACCCTCCTACAATGAGCAGTTCTTC.

About this clonotype: Germline is not matched at one junction end, which may reflect a read error. The chain carries TRBV4-1 and TRBJ1-3, with D hard to call. This CDR3 has 15 residues. CDR1 MGHRA and CDR2 YSYEKL come from the germline V gene. Here the CDR3 DNA reads TGCGCCAGCAGCCTTGGTCTTCGGTCTGGAAACACCATACATTTT. Amino acid sequence: CASSLGLRSGNTIHF.

This clonotype was seen repeatedly, ten times or more. J is TRBJ2-3 and V is TRBV20-1; D not resolved. The germline gives CDR1 DFQATT, CDR2 SNEGSKA (reference sequence). Trimming took off 5 bases at V and 6 bases at J, with 12 bases between the two ends. The CDR3 is 12 residues long. CDR3 DNA sequence: TGCAGTGCTCCTATATTAGGGGATACGCAGTATTTT. Translation gives CSAPILGDTQYF.

This clonotype was observed at least ten times. V and J are TRBV20-1 and TRBJ2-3; no reliable D call. Germline CDR1 reads DFQATT; CDR2 reads SNEGSKA (reference sequence). The CDR3 is 11 residues long. V was pared by 5 bases and J by 4 bases, with 7 bases between. The chain's CDR3 is CSAPYADTQYF. In nucleotides, the CDR3 is TGCAGTGCTCCGTATGCAGATACGCAGTATTTT.

The rearrangement uses TRBV5-1 and TRBJ1-2; the D is unclear. From germline, CDR1 is SGHRS and CDR2 YFSETQ. V gave up 1 base and J gave up 3 bases, with 10 bases separating them. This CDR3 comprises 14 residues. CDR3 sequence (DNA): TGCGCCAGCAGCTTGACGGGGAACTACTATGGCTACACCTTC. Residues: CASSLTGNYYGYTF.

This sequence joins TRBV4-2 and TRBJ1-1; D is possibly TRBD1 (5 bases). This CDR3 contains 16 residues. CDR1 is LGHNA, CDR2 YNFKEQ, per germline. V lost 1 base, J lost 4 bases, and 16 bases lay in between. The CDR3 nucleotides are TGTGCCAGCAGCCAAGTGGGGGGGAATGGGGTCACTGAAGCTTTCTTT. It is translated as CASSQVGGNGVTEAFF.

This clonotype was recorded many times. V gene TRBV30 combines with J gene TRBJ1-2; D perhaps matches TRBD1 (5 bases). Trimming shortened V by 3 bases and J by 7 bases, and 18 bases separated the two germline ends. CDR1 is GTSNPN, CDR2 SVGIG, per germline (reference sequence). The CDR3 totals 14 residues. The CDR3 loop is CAWRVLRDGPGYTF. CDR3 DNA: TGTGCCTGGAGAGTCTTGCGGGACGGCCCTGGCTACACCTTC.

For this clonotype: Its ends do not fully match the called genes, so a read error is possible. The V gene is TRBV10-3, the J gene TRBJ1-2; 9 bases align to TRBD1. The germline CDR1 and CDR2 sequences are ENHRY and SYGVKD. The CDR3 loop spans 17 amino acids. CDR3 residues: CASSESVLPNRGPGYTF. As DNA, the CDR3 is TGTGCCAGCAGTGAATCGGTTTTGCCCAACAGGGGGCCAGGCTACACCTTC.